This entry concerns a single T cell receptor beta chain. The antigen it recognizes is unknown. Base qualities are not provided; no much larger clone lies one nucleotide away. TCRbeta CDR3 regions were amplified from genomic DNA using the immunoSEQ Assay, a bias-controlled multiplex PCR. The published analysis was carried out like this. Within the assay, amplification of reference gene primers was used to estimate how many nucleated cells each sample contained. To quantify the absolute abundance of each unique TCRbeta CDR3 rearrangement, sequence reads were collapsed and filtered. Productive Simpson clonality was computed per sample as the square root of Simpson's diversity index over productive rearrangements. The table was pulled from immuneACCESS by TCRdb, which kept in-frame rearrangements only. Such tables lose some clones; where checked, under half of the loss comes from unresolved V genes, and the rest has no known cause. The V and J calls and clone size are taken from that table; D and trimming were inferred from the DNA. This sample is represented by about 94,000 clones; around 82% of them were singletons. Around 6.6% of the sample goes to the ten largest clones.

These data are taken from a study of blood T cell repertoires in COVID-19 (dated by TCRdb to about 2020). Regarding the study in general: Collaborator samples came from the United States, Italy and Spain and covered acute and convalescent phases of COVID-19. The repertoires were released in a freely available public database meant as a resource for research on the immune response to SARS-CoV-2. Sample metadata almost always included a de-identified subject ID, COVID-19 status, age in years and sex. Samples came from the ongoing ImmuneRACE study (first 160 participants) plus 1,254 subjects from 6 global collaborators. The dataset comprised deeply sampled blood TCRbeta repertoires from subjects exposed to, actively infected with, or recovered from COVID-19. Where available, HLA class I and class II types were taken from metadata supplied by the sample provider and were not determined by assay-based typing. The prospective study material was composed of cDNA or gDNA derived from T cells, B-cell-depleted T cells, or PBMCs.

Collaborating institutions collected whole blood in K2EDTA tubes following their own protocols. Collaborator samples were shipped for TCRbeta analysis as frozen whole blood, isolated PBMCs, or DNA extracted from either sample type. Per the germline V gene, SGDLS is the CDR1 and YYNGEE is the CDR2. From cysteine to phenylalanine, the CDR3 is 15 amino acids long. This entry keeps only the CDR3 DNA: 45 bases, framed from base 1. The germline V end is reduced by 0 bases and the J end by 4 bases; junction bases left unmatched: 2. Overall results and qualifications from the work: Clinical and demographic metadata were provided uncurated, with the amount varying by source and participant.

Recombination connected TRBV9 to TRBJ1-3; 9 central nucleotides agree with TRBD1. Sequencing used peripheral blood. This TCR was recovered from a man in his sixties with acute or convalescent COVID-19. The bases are TGTGCCAGCAGCGTAGAAACAGGGGGCGGAAACACCATATATTTT. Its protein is CASSVETGGGNTIYF.